The 31 T cell receptor beta chains presented below share a single source sample, sequenced in a study of cytomegalovirus exposure and HLA in healthy donors. PCR used 60 Vbeta primers and 13 Jbeta primers. TCRdb's copy holds only in-frame clones and misses some; the assay was immunoSEQ multiplex PCR. The profile shows about 120,000 clones, roughly a tenth of them singletons. Input material: PBMCs. The receptors come from a man aged 25-45 years in good health and CMV-seronegative.

This clone was observed a handful of times. The genes are TRBV10-2 and TRBJ1-1, with 9 nucleotides matching TRBD1. V lost 2 bases and J lost 6; bases outside the gene matches: 16. CDR1 and CDR2 from the germline V gene are WSHSY and SAAADI. The CDR3 contains 18 residues. CDR3 DNA sequence: TGCGCCAGCAGTGAGGGGGACAGGGCGGGGTTCGGGAAGGCTGAAGCTTTCTTT. This sequence encodes CASSEGDRAGFGKAEAFF.

This clone came up a few times. The chain couples TRBV30 to TRBJ1-1; 10 bases align to TRBD1. V was clipped by 3 bases and J by 5 bases; unmatched bases: 3. CDR1 is GTSNPN, CDR2 SVGIG, per germline (reference sequence). CDR3 size: 13 residues. CDR3 nucleotide sequence: TGTGCCTGGAGAGGACAGGGGGTAACTGAAGCTTTCTTT. Protein sequence: CAWRGQGVTEAFF.

This clone has only a few counts. V and J are TRBV30 and TRBJ1-3, with D unclear. Germline V gene sequence: CDR1 GTSNPN, CDR2 SVGIG (reference sequence). The CDR3 has 12 amino acids. V was pared by 3 bases and J by 4 bases, with 7 bases between. The CDR3 sequence: CAWRMEGNTIYF. DNA of the CDR3: TGTGCCTGGAGAATGGAGGGAAACACCATATATTTT.

The rearrangement uses TRBV7-2 and TRBJ2-7, with 11 positions matching TRBD2. V lost 4 bases to trimming and J lost 3 bases; unmatched junction nucleotides: 2. Germline V gene sequence: CDR1 SGHTA, CDR2 FQGNSA. The CDR3 is 14 amino acids. The CDR3 nucleotides read TGTGCCAGCAGCTCAGGACTAGCGGGCTACGAGCAGTACTTC. Translation gives CASSSGLAGYEQYF.

This clone was counted a few times. The V gene is TRBV4-3, the J gene TRBJ2-2, with TRBD1 matching 12 bases. The CDR3 contains 14 residues. Germline CDR1 is LGHNA and CDR2 is YSLEER. Trimming cost V 4 bases and J 11 bases; bases outside gene matches: 5. The CDR3, as DNA: TGCGCCAGCAGCCGATCCGGGACAGGGGGCGAGCTGTTTTTT. Protein sequence: CASSRSGTGGELFF.

The table lists this clone with a few counts. This rearrangement joins TRBV5-8 to TRBJ2-7; maybe TRBD1 (6 bases). V gave up 6 bases and J gave up 3 bases, with 7 bases separating them. CDR3 length: 11 amino acids. CDR1 and CDR2 (germline): SGHTS, YDEGEE. The chain's CDR3 is CASNRVYEQYF. The CDR3 nucleotides read TGTGCCAGCAACAGGGTCTACGAGCAGTACTTC.

This clone was seen a few times. This chain joins TRBV9 and TRBJ2-1; a weak D match, TRBD2 (7 bases). V lost 4 bases and J lost 8, with 13 bases in between. CDR1 and CDR2 (germline): SGDLS, YYNGEE. The CDR3 is 13 residues long. The chain's CDR3 is CASSNPGGHEQFF. CDR3 in DNA: TGTGCCAGCAGCAATCCGGGGGGCCATGAGCAGTTCTTC.

The table lists this clone with a few counts. The chain uses TRBV20-1 and TRBJ1-1; D ambiguous. The CDR3 is 11 amino acids. The germline CDR1 and CDR2 sequences are DFQATT and SNEGSKA (reference sequence). CDR3 bases: TGCAGGGTGGAAAGGAGTACTGAAGCTTTCTTT. This sequence encodes CRVERSTEAFF.

This clone was seen a handful of times. The rearrangement uses TRBV25-1 and TRBJ1-1, with D possibly TRBD1 on 6 matching bases. V was pared by 1 base and J by 1 base, with 7 bases between. Germline V gives CDR1 MGHDK, CDR2 SYGVNS. This CDR3 contains 14 residues. DNA for the CDR3: TGTGCCAGCAGTGAATTACAGGGGAACACTGAAGCTTTCTTT. As protein: CASSELQGNTEAFF.

This clone was detected a few times. V gene TRBV13 combines with J gene TRBJ2-7, with unresolved D. The CDR3 consists of 16 residues. Looked up from germline, CDR1 is PRHDT and CDR2 is FYEKMQ (reference sequence). Trimming removed 5 bases at V and 3 bases at J, with 20 bases between. The CDR3 region is CASSQVSVGKDYEQYF. CDR3 DNA sequence: TGTGCCAGCAGCCAGGTTTCTGTGGGTAAGGACTACGAGCAGTACTTC.

V is TRBV7-2 and J is TRBJ1-4; weak D call: TRBD1 (6 bases). The CDR3 runs to 15 residues. Trimming took off 2 bases at V and 7 bases at J, with 14 bases between the two ends. Germline lookup yields CDR1 SGHTA and CDR2 FQGNSA. In DNA form, the CDR3 reads TGTGCCAGCAGCTTAACGCAGGGGTTAATTGAAAAACTGTTTTTT. Its protein is CASSLTQGLIEKLFF.

The rearrangement joins TRBV11-3 to TRBJ2-2; TRBD2 aligns across 7 bases. Germline V gives CDR1 SGHNT, CDR2 YENEEA. V lost 0 bases to trimming and J lost 4 bases; unmatched junction nucleotides: 8. The CDR3 is 17 residues long. The CDR3, as DNA: TGTGCCAGCAGCTTAGATCTGAGGGAGGGCGGCACCGGGGAGCTGTTTTTT. This codes for CASSLDLREGGTGELFF.

In DNA, the CDR3 is TGCGCCAGCAGCCAAGGCCCCCGGGGGGGCTCCTACGAGCAGTACTTC. Translation: CASSQGPRGGSYEQYF. V is TRBV4-1 and J is TRBJ2-7; TRBD2 aligns across 8 bases. V was pared by 1 base and J by 0 bases, with 5 bases of the junction left unmatched. The length of the CDR3 is 16 residues. Germline CDR1 is MGHRA and CDR2 is YSYEKL.

This clone was counted between two and nine times. The J gene is TRBJ2-7, the V gene TRBV5-4, with a tentative D call TRBD1 (6 bases). V was cut by 1 base and J by 1 base, with 12 bases left in between. Germline V gene lookup returns CDR1 SGHNT and CDR2 YYREEE (reference sequence). CDR3 length: 15 residues. The CDR3 nucleotides read TGTGCCAGCAGCTTGACCCAGGGGCCGTCCTACGAGCAGTACTTC. It codes for CASSLTQGPSYEQYF.

This chain connects TRBV18 to TRBJ1-3; 7 nucleotides match TRBD1. The CDR3 spans 15 residues. With 3 bases clipped from V and 8 bases from J, the junction kept 10 bases outside the gene matches. Germline CDR1 reads KGHSH; CDR2 reads LQKENI. The CDR3 DNA follows: TGTGCCAGCTCACCGTCTACAGGGGTTCAGGACACCATATATTTT. This encodes CASSPSTGVQDTIYF.

This clone has only a few counts. The V and J genes are TRBV9 and TRBJ2-7, with a tentative D call TRBD1 (6 bases). Germline V gene lookup returns CDR1 SGDLS and CDR2 YYNGEE. The CDR3 has 17 residues. The V and J ends lost 0 bases and 2 bases respectively, with 18 bases between them. The CDR3 nucleotides are TGTGCCAGCAGCGTAGGTAGTCAGGGGAGTCCAACCTACGAGCAGTACTTC. Translating gives CASSVGSQGSPTYEQYF. The variable domain in full, completed from reference TRBV9 and TRBJ2-7, reads DSGVTQTPKHLITATGQRVTLRCSPRSGDLSVYWYQQSLDQGLQFLIQYYNGEERAKGNILERFSAQQFPDLHSELNLSSLELGDSALYFCASSVGSQGSPTYEQYFGPGTRLTVT.

The gene calls are TRBV5-8 and TRBJ2-3; D is ambiguous. Per the germline V gene, CDR1 is SGHTS and CDR2 is YDEGEE. This CDR3 has 13 residues. Trimming removed 4 bases at V and 6 bases at J, with 12 bases between. CDR3 sequence (DNA): TGTGCCAGCAGCCTACGTTACTACGATACGCAGTATTTT. Its protein product is CASSLRYYDTQYF.

The chain couples TRBV2 to TRBJ2-7; 7 nucleotides align to TRBD2. CDR1 and CDR2 from the germline V gene are SNHLY and FYNNEI. Germline trimming cut 10 bases from V and 3 bases from J; bases unmatched to any gene: 6. The CDR3 contains 12 residues. CDR3 sequence: CATLAGDYEQYF. The CDR3 DNA sequence: TGTGCCACCTTGGCGGGGGACTACGAGCAGTACTTC.

V gene TRBV6-5 combines with J gene TRBJ1-2; no firm D call. Germline lookup yields CDR1 MNHEY and CDR2 SVGAGI. The V and J ends lost 5 bases and 8 bases respectively, with 18 bases between them. The CDR3 runs to 14 residues. This CDR3 is CASSPLTVVLGYTF. DNA for the CDR3: TGTGCCAGCAGTCCTTTAACAGTGGTACTGGGCTACACCTTC.

The chain has TRBV28 and TRBJ2-5; tentatively, D is TRBD2 (6 bases). This CDR3 is 12 amino acids long. Germline lookup yields CDR1 MDHEN and CDR2 SYDVKM. Trimming took off 7 bases at V and 4 bases at J, with 10 bases between the two ends. The DNA for the CDR3 is TGTGCCAGCACCCCGCGGGGAGAGACCCAGTACTTC. It translates to CASTPRGETQYF.

This clone has a handful of counts. The gene calls are TRBV2 and TRBJ1-4; 7 bases align to TRBD1. The CDR3 has 14 amino acids. J gave up 7 bases and V 10 bases, and 12 bases lay outside the gene matches. Germline V gene data show CDR1 as SNHLY and CDR2 as FYNNEI. CDR3 residues: CATQGGGVSEKLFF. In nucleotides, the CDR3 is TGTGCCACCCAGGGGGGCGGCGTTAGTGAAAAACTGTTTTTT.

The sample holds a few counts of this clone. This rearrangement joins TRBV25-1 to TRBJ2-3; TRBD1 is a possible D gene (6 bases). V lost 3 bases and J 0 bases, leaving 7 bases between the germline ends. The CDR3 length is 14 residues. The germline V gene encodes CDR1 MGHDK and CDR2 SYGVNS. The CDR3 is CASSDDRSTDTQYF. The CDR3 DNA reads TGTGCCAGCAGTGACGACAGGAGCACAGATACGCAGTATTTT.

V usage is TRBV7-2 and J usage is TRBJ2-1; unclear D gene. This CDR3 has 12 amino acids. Germline V gene data show CDR1 as SGHTA and CDR2 as FQGNSA. Trimming took off 5 bases at V and 4 bases at J, with 6 bases between the two ends. In DNA form, the CDR3 reads TGTGCCAGCAGCCTACCGTACAATGAGCAGTTCTTC. Its translation is CASSLPYNEQFF.

This clone was detected a few times. CDR3 sequence reads: CASSRTGTSDTQYF. The CDR3 DNA reads as TGTGCCAGCAGTCGGACAGGGACGTCAGATACGCAGTATTTT. The V gene is TRBV2, the J gene TRBJ2-3; 8 bases map to TRBD1. Germline CDR1 is SNHLY and CDR2 is FYNNEI. The CDR3 loop spans 14 amino acids. Unmatched junction bases numbered 5, after V lost 5 bases and J lost 4 bases.

The chain employs TRBV7-9 and TRBJ1-1; the D is unclear. The CDR3 runs to 14 residues. Trimming shortened V by 5 bases and J by 1 base, and 11 bases separated the two germline ends. The V gene's germline CDR1 is SEHNR and CDR2 FQNEAQ (reference sequence). The CDR3 nucleotides read TGTGCCAGCAGCCTCGCAAGTAGGAACACTGAAGCTTTCTTT. Translating gives CASSLASRNTEAFF.

This clone has just a few counts. This rearrangement joins TRBV2 to TRBJ2-7; no clear D gene. With 4 bases removed from V and 9 bases from J, the gap between germline ends came to 10 bases. Germline lookup yields CDR1 SNHLY and CDR2 FYNNEI. The CDR3 spans 11 residues. The CDR3 spells CASSVQDRQYF. CDR3 sequence (DNA): TGTGCCAGCAGTGTCCAGGATCGGCAGTACTTC.

There are a few counts of this clone. This chain links TRBV5-4 with TRBJ2-7; the match to TRBD2 covers 9 bases. The germline CDR1 and CDR2 sequences are SGHNT and YYREEE (reference sequence). CDR3 size: 16 residues. Trimming cost V 4 bases and J 4 bases; bases outside gene matches: 12. Here the CDR3 reads CASSPKIGLAIYEQYF. In nucleotides, the CDR3 is TGTGCCAGCAGCCCGAAGATTGGACTAGCGATATACGAGCAGTACTTC.

The J gene is TRBJ2-7, the V gene TRBV7-6; D call uncertain. Trimming stripped 5 bases from V and 6 bases from J, with 14 bases between. In germline, CDR1 is SGHVS, CDR2 FNYEAQ. The CDR3 is 13 amino acids. CDR3 in DNA: TGTGCCAGCAGCCCCCTCTCAGGCCCCGAGCAGTACTTC. This sequence encodes CASSPLSGPEQYF.

This clone was recorded a few times. This chain links TRBV2 with TRBJ2-1; 8 bases map to TRBD1. V was clipped by 5 bases and J by 7 bases; unmatched bases: 10. The germline V gene has CDR1 SNHLY and CDR2 FYNNEI. CDR3 size: 15 residues. CDR3 residues: CASSQGQGARNEQFF. CDR3 DNA: TGTGCCAGCAGTCAAGGTCAGGGGGCTCGGAATGAGCAGTTCTTC.

This clone was seen a handful of times. The CDR3: CSAEQGAGELFF. The CDR3 DNA reads TGCAGCGCGGAACAGGGGGCCGGGGAGCTGTTTTTT. The genes are TRBV29-1 and TRBJ2-2, with TRBD1 identical over 8 bases. J gave up 6 bases and V 7 bases, and 4 bases lay outside the gene matches. This CDR3 is built from 12 residues. Germline V gene data show CDR1 as SQVTM and CDR2 as ANQGSEA.

The CDR3: CASSQPGSDEQFF. The CDR3, as DNA: TGCGCCAGCAGCCAGCCCGGTAGTGATGAGCAGTTCTTC. V gene TRBV4-1 combines with J gene TRBJ2-1; D is unclear. This CDR3 comprises 13 residues. With 3 bases removed from V and 8 bases from J, the gap between germline ends came to 11 bases. Looked up from germline, CDR1 is MGHRA and CDR2 is YSYEKL.